This passage covers 28 T cell receptor beta chains from one sample sequenced in a study of early T cells in non-severe SARS-CoV-2 infection. Each CDR3 protein is one row after TCRdb ran MiXCR on the 5' RACE reads. This sample has some 41,000 distinct CDR3 sequences, with around 6.1% found just once. Sequences were obtained from whole blood. Every receptor here comes from an adult who was a healthcare worker with PCR-confirmed SARS-CoV-2 infection or an uninfected control (not recorded which).

This chain uses TRBV20-1 with TRBJ1-5, with a weak D call TRBD1 (6 bases). The germline V gene has CDR1 DFQATT and CDR2 SNEGSKA (reference sequence). With 0 bases removed from V and 6 bases from J, the gap between germline ends came to 15 bases. The CDR3 covers 15 residues. The CDR3 loop is CSARDPQGTGQPQHF. The CDR3 coding sequence is TGCAGTGCTAGAGATCCCCAGGGGACCGGTCAGCCCCAGCATTTT.

This clonotype has at least ten counts. The CDR3 DNA reads as TGTGCCAGCAGCTGGACAGGGGAGCAGCCCCAGCATTTT. Amino acid sequence: CASSWTGEQPQHF. The chain joins TRBV6-2 or TRBV6-3 to TRBJ1-5; 9 nucleotides line up with TRBD1. CDR1 and CDR2 from the germline V gene are MNHEY and SVGEGT. J gave up 7 bases and V 6 bases, and 4 bases lay outside the gene matches. This CDR3 is 13 amino acids long.

The chain uses TRBV7-9 and TRBJ2-2; weak D call: TRBD2 (6 bases). The CDR3 covers 15 residues. Germline CDR1 is SEHNR and CDR2 is FQNEAQ (reference sequence). Trimming stripped 5 bases from V and 3 bases from J, with 13 bases between. The CDR3 sequence: CASSPGTLYTGELFF. The CDR3 region has the DNA TGTGCCAGCAGCCCCGGGACTCTATACACCGGGGAGCTGTTTTTT.

Worth noting for this clonotype: A much larger clone is a single base away; this may be a read error. The chain links TRBV7-3 to TRBJ2-6; D ambiguous. The CDR3 runs to 15 residues. From germline, CDR1 is SGHTA and CDR2 FQGTGA. The CDR3 nucleotides are TGTGCCAACAGCTTATCAGCATCTGCGGCCAACGTCCTGACTTTC. Translation gives CANSLSASAANVLTF.

This rearrangement joins TRBV20-1 to TRBJ2-1, with 7 bases identical to TRBD2. Trimming removed 4 bases from V and 5 bases from J; junction bases left unmatched: 5. CDR1 and CDR2 (germline): DFQATT, SNEGSKA (reference sequence). The CDR3 consists of 13 residues. CDR3 in amino acids: CSAKAGVHNEQFF. CDR3 bases: TGCAGTGCTAAGGCGGGAGTCCACAATGAGCAGTTCTTC.

This clonotype was recorded many times. The chain recombines TRBV6-2 or TRBV6-3 with TRBJ2-7, with 7 bases fitting TRBD1. Germline values: CDR1 MNHEY, CDR2 SVGEGT. There are 15 residues in the CDR3. The V gene end was trimmed by 5 bases and the J gene end by 1 base; junction bases not matched to a gene: 8. CDR3 in DNA: TGTGCCAGCAGTCGCGCGCAGGACAGGTCCTACGAGCAGTACTTC. Its protein is CASSRAQDRSYEQYF.

The table lists this clonotype with many counts. It is unclear where the CDR3 begins or ends on the DNA, so no DNA is shown, and the CDR3 is as TCRdb lists it. The chain links TRBV21-1 to TRBJ2-1; the table assigns TRBD2, which was not confirmed against the DNA. TRBV21-1 is a listed pseudogene. Termini included, the CDR3 measures 17 amino acids. This chain's CDR3 is CASSKEVGSGNYNEQFF.

This clonotype was counted many times. The CDR3 sequence: CASSWWEGLGEQYF. The CDR3 nucleotides are TGTGCCAGCAGTTGGTGGGAGGGCCTTGGCGAGCAGTACTTC. This chain joins TRBV6-2 or TRBV6-3 and TRBJ2-7; 7 nucleotides line up with TRBD2. Germline values: CDR1 MNHEY, CDR2 SVGEGT. V was clipped by 4 bases and J by 6 bases; unmatched bases: 9. The CDR3 sequence is 14 residues long.

This clonotype was observed many times. The chain links TRBV4-2 to TRBJ1-1; the D gene is possibly TRBD1 (6 bases). V was shortened by 4 bases and J by 6 bases, with 18 bases between the two germline ends. Germline V CDR1 and CDR2: LGHNA, YNFKEQ. The CDR3 contains 15 residues. CDR3 sequence reads: CASSPTTGRTAEAFF. The CDR3 DNA is TGTGCCAGCAGCCCTACTACAGGGCGAACCGCTGAAGCTTTCTTT.

This chain links TRBV5-6 with TRBJ2-7, with 9 bases identical to TRBD1. This CDR3 comprises 14 residues. The junction had 2 bases not matched to a gene; V was cut back by 0 bases and J by 4 bases. Germline CDR1 and CDR2: SGHDT and YYEEEE. DNA of the CDR3: TGTGCCAGCAGCTTGGGGGACAGGGTATACGAGCAGTACTTC. Translating it yields CASSLGDRVYEQYF.

This clonotype was detected a few times. The J gene is TRBJ2-2, the V gene TRBV4-3, with TRBD1 matching 8 bases. Germline trimming cut 1 base from V and 7 bases from J; bases unmatched to any gene: 2. The length of the CDR3 is 14 residues. Germline V gene data show CDR1 as LGHNA and CDR2 as YSLEER. CDR3 in DNA: TGCGCCAGCAGCCAAGGGACAGGGAGCGGGGAGCTGTTTTTT. Amino acids: CASSQGTGSGELFF.

This clonotype was observed a few times. J is TRBJ1-4 and V is TRBV5-1; TRBD1 agrees at 9 bases. V shed 6 bases, J shed 0 bases, and the junction held 6 bases outside the gene matches. The germline V gene has CDR1 SGHRS and CDR2 YFSETQ. This CDR3 region has 16 residues. Here the CDR3 reads CASKGQGTTTNEKLFF. DNA for the CDR3: TGCGCCAGCAAAGGACAGGGGACCACAACTAATGAAAAACTGTTTTTT.

This clonotype showed up many times. The chain has TRBV12-3 or TRBV12-4 and TRBJ2-7; D might be TRBD2 (6 bases). The CDR3 length is 17 residues. The V end was cut by 6 bases, the J end by 3 bases, with 24 bases between. The CDR3 loop reads CASSSGPLSPDYYEQYF. The CDR3, as DNA: TGTGCCAGCAGCTCGGGACCCTTATCTCCGGACTACTACGAGCAGTACTTC.

This clonotype showed up many times. The chain recombines TRBV9 with TRBJ2-5; no definite D call. Germline V gives CDR1 SGDLS, CDR2 YYNGEE. The CDR3 is 16 residues long. Trimming pared 3 bases from V and 0 bases from J, leaving 15 bases between. The CDR3 region has the DNA TGTGCCAGCAGCGCGACGGGCAGTTTTAACCAAGAGACCCAGTACTTC. Protein: CASSATGSFNQETQYF.

The J gene is TRBJ2-6, the V gene TRBV7-3; 9 bases are shared with TRBD1. The CDR3 loop spans 17 amino acids. The V and J ends lost 4 bases and 4 bases, in that order; junction bases with no gene match: 8. Germline CDR1 and CDR2: SGHTA and FQGTGA. In DNA, the CDR3 is TGTGCCAGCAGCTCCCCACAGGGGGCGTGGGGGGCCAACGTCCTGACTTTC. Protein product: CASSSPQGAWGANVLTF.

V gene TRBV19 combines with J gene TRBJ2-4; D gene unclear. Looked up from germline, CDR1 is LNHDA and CDR2 is SQIVND (reference sequence). Trimming removed 4 bases at V and 6 bases at J, with 13 bases between. The CDR3 length is 14 residues. This chain's CDR3 is CASSRGVDINIQYF. The CDR3, as DNA: TGTGCCAGTAGTAGAGGAGTTGACATAAACATTCAGTACTTC.

At least ten counts were recorded for this clonotype. The J gene is TRBJ2-3, the V gene TRBV24-1; 11 nucleotides match TRBD2. V lost 6 bases to trimming and J lost 9 bases; unmatched junction nucleotides: 19. Per germline, CDR1 KGHDR and CDR2 SFDVKD. CDR3 length: 18 residues. CDR3 sequence: CATSTEGGKTSGRETQYF. CDR3 nucleotide sequence: TGTGCCACCAGTACTGAGGGGGGAAAAACTAGCGGGAGAGAAACGCAGTATTTT.

In its sample, this clonotype was seen a few times. The chain recombines TRBV10-1 with TRBJ2-1; D is possibly TRBD1 (6 bases). V lost 5 bases and J 12 bases, leaving 20 bases between the germline ends. CDR3 size: 14 residues. The germline V gene has CDR1 WNHNN and CDR2 SYGVQD (reference sequence). The CDR3 loop is CASSPLTGKIGQFF. The CDR3 DNA reads as TGCGCCAGCAGTCCCCTGACAGGCAAAATTGGGCAGTTCTTC.

This clonotype appeared a few times. The chain couples TRBV19 to TRBJ2-1; TRBD2 agrees at 11 bases. CDR1 LNHDA and CDR2 SQIVND come from the germline V gene (reference sequence). CDR3 length equals 16 residues. V shed 4 bases and J 3 bases; nucleotides not matched to a gene: 5. CDR3 in amino acids: CASSKTGTSGYNEQFF. DNA for the CDR3: TGTGCCAGTAGTAAAACCGGGACTAGCGGCTACAATGAGCAGTTCTTC.

This chain links TRBV9 with TRBJ2-3; the D is unclear. The CDR3 runs 16 residues. Deletions cut 0 bases from V and 3 bases from J, with 14 bases between. Germline loops: CDR1 SGDLS, CDR2 YYNGEE. In DNA form, the CDR3 reads TGTGCCAGCAGCGTAGATTCGTGGGTTTGGACAGATACGCAGTATTTT. Translation gives CASSVDSWVWTDTQYF.

This clonotype was picked up many times. The chain is built from TRBV30 and TRBJ1-4; D not resolved. V was trimmed by 2 bases and J by 2 bases, leaving 6 bases between them. Germline values: CDR1 GTSNPN, CDR2 SVGIG (reference sequence). CDR3 length equals 13 residues. The CDR3 sequence: CAWSWRTNEKLFF. CDR3 DNA sequence: TGTGCCTGGAGTTGGAGGACTAATGAAAAACTGTTTTTT.

This chain connects TRBV20-1 to TRBJ2-2; 8 bases line up with TRBD1. Trimming removed 0 bases from V and 5 bases from J; junction bases left unmatched: 8. CDR3 length equals 16 residues. Germline V gives CDR1 DFQATT, CDR2 SNEGSKA (reference sequence). CDR3 bases: TGCAGTGCTAGAGATCCCGGGCAGGGGGCGACCGGGGAGCTGTTTTTT. Its protein product is CSARDPGQGATGELFF.

This clonotype was observed at least ten times. The chain is built from TRBV6-4 and TRBJ1-4; a weak D match, TRBD1 (6 bases). The CDR3 covers 12 residues. The germline V and J ends were trimmed by 6 bases and 6 bases, with 8 bases remaining between them. CDR1 is MRHNA, CDR2 SNTAGT, per germline. The CDR3 reads CASRYRDEKLFF. CDR3 nucleotide sequence: TGTGCCAGCAGGTACAGGGATGAAAAACTGTTTTTT.

This clonotype was observed many times. The V call is TRBV6-1, the J call TRBJ1-5; 8 bases map to TRBD1. The ends lost 3 bases at V and 5 bases at J; junction bases unmatched: 3. Per germline, CDR1 MNHNS and CDR2 SASEGT. This CDR3 region has 14 residues. The CDR3 DNA follows: TGTGCCAGCAGTGATGTCAGGGGGCATCAGCCCCAGCATTTT. The encoded protein is CASSDVRGHQPQHF.

This clonotype was observed at least ten times. The chain couples TRBV6-1 to TRBJ1-2; no reliable D call. CDR3 length: 12 amino acids. The germline V gene has CDR1 MNHNS and CDR2 SASEGT. The V end was cut by 7 bases, the J end by 0 bases, with 6 bases between. CDR3 residues: CASIPANYGYTF. The CDR3 DNA reads as TGTGCCAGCATTCCGGCTAACTATGGCTACACCTTC.

The J gene is TRBJ2-1, the V gene TRBV29-1; D is possibly TRBD2 (5 bases). V lost 6 bases to trimming and J lost 5 bases, with 8 bases between them. The germline V gene has CDR1 SQVTM and CDR2 ANQGSEA. The CDR3 extends over 11 amino acids. CDR3 amino acids: CSVQRNNEQFF. CDR3 DNA: TGCAGCGTCCAGCGGAACAATGAGCAGTTCTTC.

This clonotype appeared many times. This rearrangement joins TRBV7-9 to TRBJ1-1; TRBD1 might be the D (6 bases). The CDR3 sequence is 17 residues long. Germline lookup yields CDR1 SEHNR and CDR2 FQNEAQ (reference sequence). The germline V and J ends were trimmed by 1 base and 0 bases, with 15 bases remaining between them. CDR3 in DNA: TGTGCCAGCAGCTTAGGGGGGCACGGTAACCTGAACACTGAAGCTTTCTTT. This gives the protein CASSLGGHGNLNTEAFF.

Many counts were recorded for this clonotype. The rearrangement links TRBV28 to TRBJ2-4, with D tentatively TRBD1 (5 bases). The CDR3 consists of 14 residues. Trimming shortened V by 3 bases and J by 5 bases, and 11 bases separated the two germline ends. CDR1 is MDHEN and CDR2 is SYDVKM in the germline V gene. The DNA of the CDR3 is TGTGCCAGCAGTTTCCCGGCCAGGGAAAACATTCAGTACTTC. It codes for CASSFPARENIQYF.